This entry features one T cell receptor beta chain sequence. This CDR3 contains 16 residues. V shed 4 bases, J shed 3 bases, and the junction held 6 bases outside the gene matches. The germline V gene has CDR1 SGHNT and CDR2 YYREEE (reference sequence). TCRdb's table, derived via immunoSEQ multiplex PCR, lists solely in-frame clones and lacks some. The sample carries 600,000 to 700,000 clones, approximately 73% recorded once. This sample is drawn from a study of shared clonotypes between healthy human individuals. V is TRBV5-4 and J is TRBJ2-7, with 14 nucleotides matching TRBD2. The sequence came from a woman in her 30s in good health. Input material: memory CD4+ T cells sorted from blood. As to subset: CD45RA-negative fraction. The CDR3 coding sequence is TGTGCCAGCAGCGAGGGACTAGCGGGAGACCTCTACGAGCAGTACTTC. It codes for CASSEGLAGDLYEQYF.